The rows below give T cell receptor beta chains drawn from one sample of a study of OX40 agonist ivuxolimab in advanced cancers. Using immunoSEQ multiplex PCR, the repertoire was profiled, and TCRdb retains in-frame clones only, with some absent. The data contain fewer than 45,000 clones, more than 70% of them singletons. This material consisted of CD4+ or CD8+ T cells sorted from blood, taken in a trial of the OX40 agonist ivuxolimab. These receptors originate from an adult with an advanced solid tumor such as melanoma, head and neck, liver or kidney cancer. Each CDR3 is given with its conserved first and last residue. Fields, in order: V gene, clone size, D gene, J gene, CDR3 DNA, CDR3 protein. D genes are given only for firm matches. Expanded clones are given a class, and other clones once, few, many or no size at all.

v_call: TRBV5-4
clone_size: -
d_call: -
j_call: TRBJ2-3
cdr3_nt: TGTGCCAACCCCAGAACCCCCAACCCAGATACGCAGTATTTT
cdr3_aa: CANPRTPNPDTQYF

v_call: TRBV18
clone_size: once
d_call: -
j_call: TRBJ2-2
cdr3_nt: TGTGCCAGCTCACCACAAATACCGACAGACCCAACCGGGGAGCTGTTTTTT
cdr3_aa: CASSPQIPTDPTGELFF

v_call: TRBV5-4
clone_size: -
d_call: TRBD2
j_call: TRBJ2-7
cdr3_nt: TGTGCCAGCAGCGCGGATCTTCCGGGACTAGCGGGAGGGCAGTACTTC
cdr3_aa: CASSADLPGLAGGQYF

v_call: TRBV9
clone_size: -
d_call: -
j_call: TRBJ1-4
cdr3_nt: TGTGCCAGCAGCGTATCGCCCCGCAGGCGGGACCTTAATGAAAAACTGTTTTTT
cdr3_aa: CASSVSPRRRDLNEKLFF

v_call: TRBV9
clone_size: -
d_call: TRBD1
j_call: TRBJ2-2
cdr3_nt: TGTGCCAGCAGCTCACCGGGACAGGGGGCTGCCGGGGAGCTGTTTTTT
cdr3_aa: CASSSPGQGAAGELFF

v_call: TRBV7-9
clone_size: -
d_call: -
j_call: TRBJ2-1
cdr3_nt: TGTGCCAGCAGCTCCTTACACGATGAGCAGTTCTTC
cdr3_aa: CASSSLHDEQFF

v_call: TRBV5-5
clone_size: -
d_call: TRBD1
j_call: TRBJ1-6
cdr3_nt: TGTGCCAGCAGCTATACAGGGGGCGATTCACCCCTCCACTTT
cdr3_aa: CASSYTGGDSPLHF

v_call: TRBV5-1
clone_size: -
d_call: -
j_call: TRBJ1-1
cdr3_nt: TGCGCCAGCAGCCTACGATCCTTTCAGACGGGGGGCACTGAAGCTTTCTTT
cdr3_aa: CASSLRSFQTGGTEAFF

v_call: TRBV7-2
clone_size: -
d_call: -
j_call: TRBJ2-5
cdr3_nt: TGTGCCAGCAGCTTTATTAGCCAAGAGACCCAGTACTTC
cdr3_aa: CASSFISQETQYF

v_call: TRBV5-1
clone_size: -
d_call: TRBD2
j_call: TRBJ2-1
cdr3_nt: TGCGCCAGCAGCTTGGAGTCTAGCGGGCTGCGGGAGCAGTTCTTC
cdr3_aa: CASSLESSGLREQFF

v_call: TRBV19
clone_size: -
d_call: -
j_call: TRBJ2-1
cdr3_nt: TGTGCCAGTAGTAAATACTACAATGAGCAGTTCTTC
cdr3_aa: CASSKYYNEQFF

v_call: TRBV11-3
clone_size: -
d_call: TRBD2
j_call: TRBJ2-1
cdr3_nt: TGTGCCAGCAGCTCCAGGGCGGGAGAGTCCTACAATGAGCAGTTCTTC
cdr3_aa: CASSSRAGESYNEQFF

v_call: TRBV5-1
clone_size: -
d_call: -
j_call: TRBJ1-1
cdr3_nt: TGCGCCAGCAGCTTGCGTGGGGGACGTGACACTGAAGCTTTCTTT
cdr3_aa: CASSLRGGRDTEAFF

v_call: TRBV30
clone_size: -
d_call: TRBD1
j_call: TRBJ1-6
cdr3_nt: TGTGCCTGGAAGGCGGGACAGTCTAATTCACCCCTCCACTTT
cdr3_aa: CAWKAGQSNSPLHF

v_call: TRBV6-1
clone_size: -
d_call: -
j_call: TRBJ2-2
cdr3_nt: TGTGCCAGCAGTGTTTCTGACCCGGTCGTCGGGGAGCTGTTTTTT
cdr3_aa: CASSVSDPVVGELFF